This T cell receptor beta chain was retrieved from a study of cytomegalovirus exposure and HLA in healthy donors. Per the germline V gene, CDR1 is KGHSY and CDR2 is FQNENV. This CDR3 has 14 amino acids. The V segment lost 2 bases and the J segment 4 bases; nucleotides outside the gene matches: 3. Vbeta (60) and Jbeta (13) primers were used in the PCR. Assay: immunoSEQ multiplex PCR; the TCRdb copy retains only in-frame clones and omits some. The sample records around 230,000 clones, around 80% being singletons. Sequences were obtained from PBMCs. The chain employs TRBV16 and TRBJ1-2; 8 nucleotides match TRBD1. This clonotype originated in a boy younger than 18 in good health and CMV-seronegative. This chain's CDR3 is CASSQDRGRYGYTF. CDR3 nucleotides: TGTGCCAGCAGCCAAGACAGGGGCCGCTATGGCTACACCTTC.